This TCR beta chain was captured in a study of blood T cell repertoires in COVID-19. This CDR3 region has 15 residues. V dropped 1 base and J dropped 8; count of bases not matched to a gene: 5. Germline-derived CDR1 and CDR2 are LGHNA and YNFKEQ. Profiled with immunoSEQ multiplex PCR; TCRdb holds only in-frame clones, not every one. The top ten hold under 6.5% of the sample, which has fewer than 200,000 clones, more than 75% seen once. The sequence was collected from a man aged 35 to 55 with active or convalescent COVID-19. The sequenced sample was peripheral blood. V gene TRBV4-2 combines with J gene TRBJ2-2; 9 bases agree with TRBD2. This chain's CDR3 is CASSQGSSGRGELFF. The CDR3 DNA is TGTGCCAGCAGCCAAGGATCGAGCGGGAGGGGGGAGCTGTTTTTT.